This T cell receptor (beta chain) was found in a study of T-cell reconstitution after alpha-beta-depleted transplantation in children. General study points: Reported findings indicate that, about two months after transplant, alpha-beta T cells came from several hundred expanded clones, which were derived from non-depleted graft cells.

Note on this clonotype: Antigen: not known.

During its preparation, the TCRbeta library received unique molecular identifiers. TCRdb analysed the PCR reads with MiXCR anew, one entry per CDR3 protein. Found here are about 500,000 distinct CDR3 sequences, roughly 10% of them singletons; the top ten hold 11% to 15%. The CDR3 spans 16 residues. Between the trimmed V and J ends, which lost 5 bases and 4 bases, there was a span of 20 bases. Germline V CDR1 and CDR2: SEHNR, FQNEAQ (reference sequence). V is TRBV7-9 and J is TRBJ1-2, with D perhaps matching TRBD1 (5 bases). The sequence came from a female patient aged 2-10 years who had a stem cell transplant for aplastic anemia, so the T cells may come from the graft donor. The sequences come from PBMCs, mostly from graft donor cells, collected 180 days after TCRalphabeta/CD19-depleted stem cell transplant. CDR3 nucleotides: TGTGCCAGCAGCCCGGACACACTCCCGCTTCGCTATGGCTACACCTTC. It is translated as CASSPDTLPLRYGYTF.